What follows is one T cell receptor (beta chain) and its context. Its antigen is currently not known. Base qualities are not recorded, but no much larger clone differs from it by a single base. These data come from a study of CD8 T cells in Susac syndrome (dated by TCRdb to between 2019 and 2020). Background for the entire study: The study used repertoire sequencing to test whether antigen drove CD8+ T cell activation and differentiation in Susac syndrome.

High-throughput TCR beta sequencing profiled peripheral blood CD8+ and CD4+ T cells from healthy donors, Susac syndrome patients and multiple sclerosis patients. Treatment-naive patients with stable or active relapsing-remitting disease fulfilling revised McDonald criteria were used as multiple sclerosis controls. Bulk CD8+ and CD4+ T cells were purified by magnetic negative isolation, whereas CD8+ TEMRA cells were enriched by FACS. Blood was drawn into EDTA tubes, processed within 24 hours, and PBMCs were isolated by density gradient centrifugation. PBMCs intended for TCR sequencing were cryopreserved in liquid nitrogen and were subsequently thawed in a 37 degrees C water bath. The sorted or isolated CD4+, CD8+ and CD8+ TEMRA cells had a purity of 90% or higher. The study at large found these results: The number of individuals in the TCR sequencing and HLA analysis was recognized as being relatively small.

RNA was extracted using the RNeasy kit, and roughly 0.5 to 1 microgram was reverse transcribed with random hexamers. TCR beta CDR3 regions were amplified with the immunoSEQ multiplex PCR assay covering 54 Vbeta and 13 Jbeta segments. PCR amplification bias was corrected by using a synthetic template baseline for primer optimization and computational correction. The source study handled its data this way. Reads were assigned to V, D and J genes according to IMGT and analyzed in immunoSEQ Analyzer, with only productive sequences retained. Clonality was computed as one minus Shannon entropy normalized by log2 of the number of productive unique sequences. For each patient and control, public and private clones were evaluated within the 100 most prevalent clones. Clones were defined as Susac-specific when absent from the healthy and MS cohorts, from roughly 1,000 published viral clones and from other ImmuneACCESS disease sequences. TCRdb reprocessing: public reads trimmed at Q25 with fastp, clones called with MiXCR, in-frame beta chains kept. Rows are unified per CDR3 protein, each entry keeping the most common DNA and genes. What appears here as the V and J calls and clone size reflects TCRdb's work, not the paper's. The sample table records around 280,000 distinct CDR3 sequences; about 90% of these occur just once. The ten biggest clones cover approximately 0.065% of the sample.

The specimen was CD4+ T cells from PBMCs. This TCR was sampled from a human donor with multiple sclerosis.

The bases read TGCAGTGCTAGAGTACCGGCGGGGATTAATGAAAAACTGTTTTTT. Its translation is CSARVPAGINEKLFF. Rearrangement joined TRBV20-1 to TRBJ1-4; the D gene cannot be resolved reliably. Per the germline V gene (reference sequence), DFQATT is the CDR1 and SNEGSKA is the CDR2. The CDR3 numbers 15 residues from cysteine through phenylalanine. Here the CDR3 DNA is all that survives: 45 bases in frame from base 1. Trimming removed 1 base from V and 4 bases from J, leaving 13 bases between the germline ends.